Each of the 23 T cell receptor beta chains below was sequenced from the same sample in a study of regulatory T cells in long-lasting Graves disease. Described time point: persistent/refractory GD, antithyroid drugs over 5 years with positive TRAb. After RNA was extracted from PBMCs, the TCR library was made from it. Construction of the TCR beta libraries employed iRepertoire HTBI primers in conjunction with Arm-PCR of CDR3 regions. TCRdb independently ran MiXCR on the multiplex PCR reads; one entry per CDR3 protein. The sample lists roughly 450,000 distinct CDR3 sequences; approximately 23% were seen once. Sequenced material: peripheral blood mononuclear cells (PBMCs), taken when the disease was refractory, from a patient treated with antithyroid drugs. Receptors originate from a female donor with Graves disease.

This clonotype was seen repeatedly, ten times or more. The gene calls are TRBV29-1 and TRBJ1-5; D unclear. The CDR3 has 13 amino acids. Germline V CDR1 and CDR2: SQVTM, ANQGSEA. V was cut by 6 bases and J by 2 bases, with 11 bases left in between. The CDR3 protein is CSVTSGGNQPQHF. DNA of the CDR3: TGCAGCGTAACTTCCGGGGGCAATCAGCCCCAGCATTTT.

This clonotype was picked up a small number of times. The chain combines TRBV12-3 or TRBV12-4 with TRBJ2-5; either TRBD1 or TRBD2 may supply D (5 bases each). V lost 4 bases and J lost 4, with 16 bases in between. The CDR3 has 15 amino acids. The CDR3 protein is CASSYFGVRGETQYF. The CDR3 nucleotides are TGTGCCAGCAGTTACTTCGGGGTGAGGGGAGAGACCCAGTACTTC.

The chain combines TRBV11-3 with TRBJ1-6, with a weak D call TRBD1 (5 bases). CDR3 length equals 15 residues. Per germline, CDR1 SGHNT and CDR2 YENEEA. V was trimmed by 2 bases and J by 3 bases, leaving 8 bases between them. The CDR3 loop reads CASSLRDGYNSPLHF. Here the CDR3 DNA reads TGTGCCAGCAGCTTACGGGACGGCTATAATTCACCCCTCCACTTT.

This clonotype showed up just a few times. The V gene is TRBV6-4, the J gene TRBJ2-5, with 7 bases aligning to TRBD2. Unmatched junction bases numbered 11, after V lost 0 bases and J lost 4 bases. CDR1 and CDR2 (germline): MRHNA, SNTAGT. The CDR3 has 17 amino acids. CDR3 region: CASSDSSGEGRGETQYF. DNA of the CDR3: TGTGCCAGCAGTGACTCGAGCGGGGAGGGAAGAGGAGAGACCCAGTACTTC.

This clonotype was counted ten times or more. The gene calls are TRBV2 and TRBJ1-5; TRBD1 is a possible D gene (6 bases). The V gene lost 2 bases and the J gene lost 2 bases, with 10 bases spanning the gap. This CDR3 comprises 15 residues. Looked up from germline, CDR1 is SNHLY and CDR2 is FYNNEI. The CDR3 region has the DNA TGTGCCAGCAGTGAATCACGGACAGGCAATCAGCCCCAGCATTTT. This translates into CASSESRTGNQPQHF. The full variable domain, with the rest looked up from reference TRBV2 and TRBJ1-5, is EPEVTQTPSHQVTQMGQEVILRCVPISNHLYFYWYRQILGQKVEFLVSFYNNEISEKSEIFDDQFSVERPDGSNFTLKIRSTKLEDSAMYFCASSESRTGNQPQHFGDGTRLSIL.

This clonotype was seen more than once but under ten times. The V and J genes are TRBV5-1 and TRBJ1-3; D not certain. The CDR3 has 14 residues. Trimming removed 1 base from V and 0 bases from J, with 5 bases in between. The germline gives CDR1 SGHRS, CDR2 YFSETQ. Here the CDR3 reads CASSLYSSGNTIYF. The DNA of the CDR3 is TGCGCCAGCAGCTTGTACAGCTCTGGAAACACCATATATTTT.

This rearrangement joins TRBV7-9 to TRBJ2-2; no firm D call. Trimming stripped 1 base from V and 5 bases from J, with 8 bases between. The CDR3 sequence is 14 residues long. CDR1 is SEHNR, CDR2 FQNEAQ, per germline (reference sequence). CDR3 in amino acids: CASSLELGTGELFF. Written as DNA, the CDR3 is TGTGCCAGCAGCTTAGAACTGGGAACCGGGGAGCTGTTTTTT.

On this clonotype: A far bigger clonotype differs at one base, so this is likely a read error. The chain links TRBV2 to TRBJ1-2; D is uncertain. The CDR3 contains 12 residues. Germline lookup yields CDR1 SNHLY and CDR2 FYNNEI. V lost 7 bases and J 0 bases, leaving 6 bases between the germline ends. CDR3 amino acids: CASTLANYGYTF. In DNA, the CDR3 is TGTGCCAGCACTTTAGCTAACTATGGCTACACCTTC.

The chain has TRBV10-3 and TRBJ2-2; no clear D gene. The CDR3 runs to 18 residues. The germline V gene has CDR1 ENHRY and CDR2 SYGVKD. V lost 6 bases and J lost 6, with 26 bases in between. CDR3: CAISGSGVVNVFAGELFF. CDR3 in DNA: TGTGCCATCAGCGGTTCTGGGGTTGTTAATGTTTTTGCCGGGGAGCTGTTTTTT.

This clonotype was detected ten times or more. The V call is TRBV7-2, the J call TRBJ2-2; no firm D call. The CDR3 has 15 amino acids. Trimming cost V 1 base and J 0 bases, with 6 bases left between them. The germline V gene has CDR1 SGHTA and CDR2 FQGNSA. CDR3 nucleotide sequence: TGTGCCAGCAGCTTAGGGCCCGCGAACACCGGGGAGCTGTTTTTT. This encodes CASSLGPANTGELFF.

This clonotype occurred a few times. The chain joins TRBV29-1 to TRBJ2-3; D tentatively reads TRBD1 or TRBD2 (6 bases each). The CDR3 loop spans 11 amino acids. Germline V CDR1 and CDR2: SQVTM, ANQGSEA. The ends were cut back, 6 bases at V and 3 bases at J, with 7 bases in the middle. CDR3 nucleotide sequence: TGCAGCGTAGGGGGGACAGATACGCAGTATTTT. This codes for CSVGGTDTQYF.

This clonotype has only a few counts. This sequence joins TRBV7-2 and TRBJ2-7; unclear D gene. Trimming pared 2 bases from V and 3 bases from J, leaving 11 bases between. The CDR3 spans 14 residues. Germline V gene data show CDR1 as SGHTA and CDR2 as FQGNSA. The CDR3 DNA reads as TGTGCCAGCAGCTTACATAGGGATAGCTACGAGCAGTACTTC. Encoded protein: CASSLHRDSYEQYF.

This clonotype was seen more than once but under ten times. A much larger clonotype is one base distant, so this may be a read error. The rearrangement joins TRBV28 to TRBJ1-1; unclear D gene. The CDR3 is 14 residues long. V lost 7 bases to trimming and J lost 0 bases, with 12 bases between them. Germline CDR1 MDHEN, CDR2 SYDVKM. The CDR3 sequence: CASTSATLNTEAFF. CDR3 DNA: TGTGCCAGCACCTCCGCCACCCTGAACACTGAAGCTTTCTTT. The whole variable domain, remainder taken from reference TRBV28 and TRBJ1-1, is DVKVTQSSRYLVKRTGEKVFLECVQDMDHENMFWYRQDPGLGLRLIYFSYDVKMKEKGDIPEGYSVSREKKERFSLILESASTNQTSMYLCASTSATLNTEAFFGQGTRLTVV.

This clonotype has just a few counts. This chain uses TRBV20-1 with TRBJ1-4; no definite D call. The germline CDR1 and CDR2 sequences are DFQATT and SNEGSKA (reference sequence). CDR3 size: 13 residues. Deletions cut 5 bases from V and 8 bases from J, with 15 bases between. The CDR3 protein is CSALDRAREKLFF. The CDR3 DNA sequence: TGCAGTGCTTTAGATCGAGCGAGGGAAAAACTGTTTTTT.

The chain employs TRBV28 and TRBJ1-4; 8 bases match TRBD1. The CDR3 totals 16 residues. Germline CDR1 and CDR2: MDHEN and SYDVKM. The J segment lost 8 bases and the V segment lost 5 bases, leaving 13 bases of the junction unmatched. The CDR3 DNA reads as TGTGCCAGCAGTCCATATACCGGGACAGGCGGAGAAAAACTGTTTTTT. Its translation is CASSPYTGTGGEKLFF.

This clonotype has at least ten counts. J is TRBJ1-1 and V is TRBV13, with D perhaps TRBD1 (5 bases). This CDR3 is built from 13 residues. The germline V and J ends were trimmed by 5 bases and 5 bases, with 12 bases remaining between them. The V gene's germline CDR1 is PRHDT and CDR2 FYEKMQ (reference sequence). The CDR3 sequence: CASSRGARTEAFF. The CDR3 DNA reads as TGTGCCAGCAGCAGAGGGGCTAGGACTGAAGCTTTCTTT.

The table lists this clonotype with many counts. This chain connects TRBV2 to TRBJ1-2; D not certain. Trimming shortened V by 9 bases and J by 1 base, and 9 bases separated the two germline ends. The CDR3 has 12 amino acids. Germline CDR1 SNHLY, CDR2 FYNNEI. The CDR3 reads CASYTVNYGYTF. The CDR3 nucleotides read TGTGCCAGTTACACCGTTAACTATGGCTACACCTTC.

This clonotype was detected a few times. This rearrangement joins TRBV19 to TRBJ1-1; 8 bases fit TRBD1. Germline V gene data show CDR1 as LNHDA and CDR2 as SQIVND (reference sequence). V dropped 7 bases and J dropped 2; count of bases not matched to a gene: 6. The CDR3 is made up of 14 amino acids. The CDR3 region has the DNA TGTGCCAGTACCTCGACAGGGGAAAACACTGAAGCTTTCTTT. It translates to CASTSTGENTEAFF.

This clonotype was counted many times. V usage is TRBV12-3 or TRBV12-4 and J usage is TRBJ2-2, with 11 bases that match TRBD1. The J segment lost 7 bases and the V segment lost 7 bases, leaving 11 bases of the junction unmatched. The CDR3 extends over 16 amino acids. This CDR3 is CASNTPGQGGIGELFF. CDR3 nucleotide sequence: TGTGCCAGCAACACCCCGGGACAGGGGGGAATCGGGGAGCTGTTTTTT.

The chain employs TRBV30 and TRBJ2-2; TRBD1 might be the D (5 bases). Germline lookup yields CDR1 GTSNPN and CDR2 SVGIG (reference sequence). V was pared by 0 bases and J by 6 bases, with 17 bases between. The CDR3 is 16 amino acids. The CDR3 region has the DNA TGTGCCTGGAGTGTACCCAGGGCAGATAGGGCCGGGGAGCTGTTTTTT. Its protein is CAWSVPRADRAGELFF.

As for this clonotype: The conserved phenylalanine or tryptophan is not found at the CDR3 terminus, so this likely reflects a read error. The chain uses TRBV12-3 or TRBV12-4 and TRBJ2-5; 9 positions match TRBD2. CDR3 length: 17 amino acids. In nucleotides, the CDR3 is TGTGCCGGCAGTTTAGGTCTAGCGGGAAGTTTACAAGAGACCCAGTACGTC. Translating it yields CAGSLGLAGSLQETQYV.

The CDR3 sequence is CASSSKDFEKLFF. In DNA form, the CDR3 reads TGTGCCAGTAGTAGTAAGGATTTCGAAAAACTGTTTTTT. The chain combines TRBV19 with TRBJ1-4; no clear D. The V and J ends lost 4 bases and 8 bases respectively, with 11 bases between them. The CDR3 extends over 13 amino acids. CDR1 is LNHDA and CDR2 is SQIVND in the germline V gene (reference sequence). The variable domain in full, completed from reference TRBV19 and TRBJ1-4, reads DGGITQSPKYLFRKEGQNVTLSCEQNLNHDAMYWYRQDPGQGLRLIYYSQIVNDFQKGDIAEGYSVSREKKESFPLTVTSAQKNPTAFYLCASSSKDFEKLFFGSGTQLSVL.

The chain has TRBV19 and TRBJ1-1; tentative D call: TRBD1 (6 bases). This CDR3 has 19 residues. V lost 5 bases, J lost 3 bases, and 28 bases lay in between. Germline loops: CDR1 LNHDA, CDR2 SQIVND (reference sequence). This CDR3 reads CASSLDGGRVVAGDTEAFF. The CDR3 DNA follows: TGTGCCAGTAGTCTCGACGGGGGCCGTGTGGTGGCCGGGGACACTGAAGCTTTCTTT.